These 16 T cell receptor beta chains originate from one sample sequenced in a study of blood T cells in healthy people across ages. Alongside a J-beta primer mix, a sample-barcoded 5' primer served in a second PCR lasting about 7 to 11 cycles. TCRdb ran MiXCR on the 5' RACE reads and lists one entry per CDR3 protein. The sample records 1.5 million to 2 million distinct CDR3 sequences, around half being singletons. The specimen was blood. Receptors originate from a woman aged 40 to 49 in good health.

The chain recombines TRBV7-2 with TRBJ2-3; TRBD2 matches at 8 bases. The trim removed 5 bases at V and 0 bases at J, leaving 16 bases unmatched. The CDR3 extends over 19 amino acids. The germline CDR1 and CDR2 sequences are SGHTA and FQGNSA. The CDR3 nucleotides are TGTGCCAGCAGCCCTCGCCCGACTAGCGTTCCTACTAGCACAGATACGCAGTATTTT. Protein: CASSPRPTSVPTSTDTQYF.

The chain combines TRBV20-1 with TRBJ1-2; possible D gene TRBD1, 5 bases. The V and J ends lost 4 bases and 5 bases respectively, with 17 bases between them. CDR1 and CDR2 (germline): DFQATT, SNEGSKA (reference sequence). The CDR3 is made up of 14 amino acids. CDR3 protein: CSAKTNEGNYGYTF. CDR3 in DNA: TGCAGTGCTAAGACGAACGAGGGGAATTATGGCTACACCTTC.

The CDR3 coding sequence is TGCGCCAGCGCCCCCCGACAGGGCGGGGATGGCTACACCTTC. Translating it yields CASAPRQGGDGYTF. This chain uses TRBV5-1 with TRBJ1-2; 7 bases agree with TRBD1. CDR1 and CDR2 from the germline V gene are SGHRS and YFSETQ. Trimming cost V 7 bases and J 6 bases; bases outside gene matches: 12. There are 14 residues in the CDR3. Filled out from reference TRBV5-1 and TRBJ1-2, the complete variable domain reads KAGVTQTPRYLIKTRGQQVTLSCSPISGHRSVSWYQQTPGQGLQFLFEYFSETQRNKGNFPGRFSGRQFSNSRSEMNVSTLELGDSALYLCASAPRQGGDGYTFGSGTRLTVV.

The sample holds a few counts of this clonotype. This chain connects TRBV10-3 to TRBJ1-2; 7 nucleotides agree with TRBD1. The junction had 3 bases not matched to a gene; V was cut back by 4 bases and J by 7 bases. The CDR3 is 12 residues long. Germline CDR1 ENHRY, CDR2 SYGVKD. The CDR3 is CAISGGGSGYTF. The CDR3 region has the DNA TGTGCCATCAGTGGAGGGGGCAGTGGCTACACCTTC.

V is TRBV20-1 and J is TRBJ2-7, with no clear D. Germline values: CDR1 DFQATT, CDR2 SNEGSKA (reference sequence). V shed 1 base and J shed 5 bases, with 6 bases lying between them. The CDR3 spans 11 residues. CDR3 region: CSARARNEQYF. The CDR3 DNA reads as TGCAGTGCTAGAGCACGGAACGAGCAGTACTTC.

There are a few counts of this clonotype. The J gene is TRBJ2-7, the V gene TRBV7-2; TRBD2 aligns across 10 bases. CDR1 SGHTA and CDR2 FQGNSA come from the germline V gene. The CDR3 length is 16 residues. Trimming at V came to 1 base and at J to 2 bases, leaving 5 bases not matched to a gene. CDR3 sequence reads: CASSLDSGGTTYEQYF. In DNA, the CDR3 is TGTGCCAGCAGCTTAGATAGCGGGGGGACCACCTACGAGCAGTACTTC.

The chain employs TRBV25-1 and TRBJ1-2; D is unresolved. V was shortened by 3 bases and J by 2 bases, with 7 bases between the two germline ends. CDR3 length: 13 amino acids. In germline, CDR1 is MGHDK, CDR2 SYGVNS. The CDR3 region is CASSDFGNYGYTF. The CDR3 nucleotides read TGTGCCAGCAGTGATTTTGGAAACTATGGCTACACCTTC.

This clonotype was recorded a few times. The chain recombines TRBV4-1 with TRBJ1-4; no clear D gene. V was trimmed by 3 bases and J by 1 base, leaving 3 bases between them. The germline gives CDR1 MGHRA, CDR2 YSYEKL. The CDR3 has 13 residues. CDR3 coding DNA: TGCGCCAGCAGCCATATAACTAATGAAAAACTGTTTTTT. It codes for CASSHITNEKLFF.

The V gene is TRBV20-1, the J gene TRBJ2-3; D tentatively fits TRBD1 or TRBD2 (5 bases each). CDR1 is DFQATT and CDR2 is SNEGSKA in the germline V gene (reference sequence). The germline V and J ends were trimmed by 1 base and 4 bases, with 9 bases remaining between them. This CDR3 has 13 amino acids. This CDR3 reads CSARVSGPDTQYF. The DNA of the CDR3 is TGCAGTGCTAGAGTTTCGGGACCAGATACGCAGTATTTT.

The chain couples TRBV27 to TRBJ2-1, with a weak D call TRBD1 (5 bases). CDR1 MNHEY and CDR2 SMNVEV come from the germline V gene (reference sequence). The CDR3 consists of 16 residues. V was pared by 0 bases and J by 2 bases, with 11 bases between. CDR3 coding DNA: TGTGCCAGCAGTTTATCTCCCCTGGACACCTACAATGAGCAGTTCTTC. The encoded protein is CASSLSPLDTYNEQFF.

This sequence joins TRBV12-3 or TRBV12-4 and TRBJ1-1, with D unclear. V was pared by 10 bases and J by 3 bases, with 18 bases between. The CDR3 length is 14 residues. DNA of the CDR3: TGTGCCACCCATGCAGGAGGTTGGTACACTGAAGCTTTCTTT. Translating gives CATHAGGWYTEAFF.

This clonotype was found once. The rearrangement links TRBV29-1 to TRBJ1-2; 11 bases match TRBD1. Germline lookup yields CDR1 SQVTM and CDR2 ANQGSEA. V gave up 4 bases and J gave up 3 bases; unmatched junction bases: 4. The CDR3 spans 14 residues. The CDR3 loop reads CSVAGQGAYYGYTF. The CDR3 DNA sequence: TGCAGCGTTGCTGGACAGGGGGCCTACTATGGCTACACCTTC.

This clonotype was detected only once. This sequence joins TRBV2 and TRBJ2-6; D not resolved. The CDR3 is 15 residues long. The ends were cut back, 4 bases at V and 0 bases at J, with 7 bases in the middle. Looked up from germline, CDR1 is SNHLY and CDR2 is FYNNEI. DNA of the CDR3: TGTGCCAGCAGTGTTCTTCGCTCTGGGGCCAACGTCCTGACTTTC. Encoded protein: CASSVLRSGANVLTF.

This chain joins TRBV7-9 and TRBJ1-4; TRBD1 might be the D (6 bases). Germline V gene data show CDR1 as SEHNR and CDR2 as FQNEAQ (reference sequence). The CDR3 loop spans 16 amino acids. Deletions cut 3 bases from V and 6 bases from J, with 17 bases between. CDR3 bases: TGTGCCAGCAGCTTTTGGGTGGGGACAACATATGAAAAACTGTTTTTT. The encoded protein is CASSFWVGTTYEKLFF.

CDR3 nucleotide sequence: TGCAGTGCCCCAAAGGGACTAGCGGGATTTTACAATGAGCAGTTCTTC. Translation gives CSAPKGLAGFYNEQFF. The genes are TRBV20-1 and TRBJ2-1; 13 nucleotides match TRBD2. Germline trimming cut 6 bases from V and 4 bases from J; bases unmatched to any gene: 9. The germline gives CDR1 DFQATT, CDR2 SNEGSKA (reference sequence). This CDR3 has 16 residues.

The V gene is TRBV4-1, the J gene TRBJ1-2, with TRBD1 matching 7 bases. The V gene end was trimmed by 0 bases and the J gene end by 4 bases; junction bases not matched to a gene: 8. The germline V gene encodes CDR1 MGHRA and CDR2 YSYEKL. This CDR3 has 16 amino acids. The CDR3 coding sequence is TGCGCCAGCAGCCAAGAGGGGGCGGGACAGATCTATGGCTACACCTTC. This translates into CASSQEGAGQIYGYTF.